The clone carrying this TCR beta chain was found a few times. What it binds is unknown. This CDR3 is built from 13 residues. Germline V CDR1 and CDR2: SGHRS, YFSETQ. V lost 4 bases to trimming and J lost 9 bases, with 14 bases between them. These data belong to a study of cytomegalovirus exposure and HLA in healthy donors. For the study at large: The early release's HLA-typed donors yielded approximately 85 million unique TCRs. The study placed 80% to 85% of its approximately 380 genotyped donors in the Caucasian-associated ancestry cluster.

General study findings and limits: Cytomegalovirus association was assigned to about 150 TCR beta chains.

PCR was performed using 60 Vbeta and 13 Jbeta primers. Repertoires were generated with immunoSEQ multiplex PCR, while TCRdb's copy carries only in-frame clones and drops some. The table includes 100,000 to 150,000 clones, 77% detected once. V is TRBV5-1 and J is TRBJ2-1, with D possibly matching TRBD1 (6 bases). This sequence originates from a woman in her forties in good health and CMV-seropositive. Sequenced: PBMCs. CDR3 coding DNA: TGCGCCAGCAGCGGGGGCCGAGGAGGTGAGCAGTTCTTC. Translation gives CASSGGRGGEQFF.